The TCR beta chain under discussion was sequenced for a study of control samples from healthy donors and cancer patients. The assay was immunoSEQ multiplex PCR, and TCRdb's table has in-frame clones only and misses some. The sample has some 150,000 clones, about nine tenths seen once. From germline, CDR1 is SNHLY and CDR2 FYNNEI. The trim removed 7 bases at V and 7 bases at J, leaving 6 bases unmatched. The CDR3 is 15 residues long. This receptor was identified in a man aged 25 to 40 in good health. The sample consisted of blood. V and J are TRBV2 and TRBJ2-1; 14 bases are a match to TRBD2. The CDR3 region is CASNGLAGGGNEQFF. For the CDR3, the DNA is TGTGCCAGCAATGGACTAGCGGGGGGCGGGAATGAGCAGTTCTTC.